The 13 T cell receptor beta chains in this list originate from one sample, sequenced in a study of blood T cell repertoires in COVID-19. Profiling relied on immunoSEQ multiplex PCR, and the TCRdb table lists in-frame clones only, not all of them. This table holds a few hundred thousand clones, roughly nine tenths found once. Input material: peripheral blood. Receptors originate from a man between 60 and 70 years old who had recovered from COVID-19.

This clone has just one count. The chain recombines TRBV5-4 with TRBJ1-1; D is ambiguous. Per the germline V gene, CDR1 is SGHNT and CDR2 is YYREEE (reference sequence). Trimming removed 5 bases from V and 4 bases from J, with 12 bases in between. The CDR3 extends over 13 amino acids. CDR3 residues: CASSGLRSTEAFF. The CDR3 nucleotides read TGTGCCAGCAGTGGTTTACGGAGCACTGAAGCTTTCTTT.

The rearrangement links TRBV6-2 or TRBV6-3 to TRBJ1-2; 10 bases are shared with TRBD1. This CDR3 has 15 amino acids. CDR1 is MNHEY, CDR2 SVGEGT, per germline. V was clipped by 5 bases and J by 2 bases; unmatched bases: 5. As DNA, the CDR3 is TGTGCCAGCAGTACCCGGACAGGGGGGAACTATGGCTACACCTTC. It codes for CASSTRTGGNYGYTF.

V and J are TRBV6-6 and TRBJ1-3; maybe TRBD1 (5 bases). Germline values: CDR1 MNHNY, CDR2 SVGAGI (reference sequence). The CDR3 extends over 15 amino acids. V was shortened by 0 bases and J by 4 bases, with 10 bases between the two germline ends. The CDR3 bases are TGTGCCAGCAGTTACTCGACGGGGGGGGGAAACACCATATATTTT. Translated: CASSYSTGGGNTIYF.

The rearrangement joins TRBV7-3 to TRBJ2-3; TRBD2 aligns across 7 bases. J was trimmed by 1 base and V by 6 bases; bases with no gene match: 7. Germline CDR1 reads SGHTA; CDR2 reads FQGTGA. This CDR3 region has 15 residues. CDR3 loop: CASRRAGSGTDTQYF. The CDR3 DNA reads TGTGCCAGCAGACGAGCGGGGTCGGGCACAGATACGCAGTATTTT.

This chain connects TRBV19 to TRBJ1-5; D is perhaps TRBD1 (6 bases). The CDR3 is 14 residues long. The germline V and J ends were trimmed by 4 bases and 6 bases, with 13 bases remaining between them. Germline assignment: CDR1 LNHDA and CDR2 SQIVND (reference sequence). CDR3 bases: TGTGCCAGTAGTAACCGACAGGATCCTCAGCCCCAGCATTTT. Translated, it gives CASSNRQDPQPQHF.

The chain links TRBV19 to TRBJ2-2, with TRBD2 matching 7 bases. The trim removed 5 bases at V and 5 bases at J, leaving 8 bases unmatched. CDR1 and CDR2 (germline): LNHDA, SQIVND (reference sequence). The CDR3 covers 15 residues. The CDR3 nucleotides are TGTGCCAGTAGTTTCGGGGACTACTCAACCGGGGAGCTGTTTTTT. Amino acids: CASSFGDYSTGELFF.

This clone occurred a few times. V gene TRBV29-1 combines with J gene TRBJ2-7; a possible D gene is TRBD1 (5 bases). The V and J ends lost 6 bases and 7 bases respectively, with 16 bases between them. CDR1 is SQVTM and CDR2 is ANQGSEA in the germline V gene. The CDR3 is 12 residues long. This chain's CDR3 is CSVEVTRQEQYF. The CDR3 coding sequence is TGCAGCGTCGAGGTTACCCGACAGGAGCAGTACTTC.

The CDR3, as DNA: TGTGCCAGTAGTATCGGGGCAGGGGGCACTGAAGCTTTCTTT. This codes for CASSIGAGGTEAFF. V and J are TRBV19 and TRBJ1-1, with TRBD1 matching 7 bases. The CDR3 extends over 14 amino acids. Germline V gene lookup returns CDR1 LNHDA and CDR2 SQIVND (reference sequence). V lost 3 bases to trimming and J lost 4 bases; unmatched junction nucleotides: 5. Filled out from reference TRBV19 and TRBJ1-1, the complete variable domain reads DGGITQSPKYLFRKEGQNVTLSCEQNLNHDAMYWYRQDPGQGLRLIYYSQIVNDFQKGDIAEGYSVSREKKESFPLTVTSAQKNPTAFYLCASSIGAGGTEAFFGQGTRLTVV.

At least ten counts were recorded for this clone. V usage is TRBV18 and J usage is TRBJ2-7, with a weak D call TRBD1 (6 bases). There are 13 residues in the CDR3. The germline CDR1 and CDR2 sequences are KGHSH and LQKENI. The ends were cut back, 5 bases at V and 5 bases at J, with 13 bases in the middle. CDR3 DNA: TGTGCCAGCTCATTCACAGGGAACCACGAGCAGTACTTC. The encoded protein is CASSFTGNHEQYF.

This clone appeared a few times. The chain carries TRBV7-8 and TRBJ2-4; tentatively, D is TRBD1 (6 bases). Per germline, CDR1 SGHVS and CDR2 FQNEAQ. Trimming removed 4 bases at V and 0 bases at J, with 25 bases between. The CDR3 is 20 residues long. CDR3 loop: CASSYGIRTTGGLAKNIQYF. The CDR3 nucleotides are TGTGCCAGCAGCTACGGGATACGAACGACAGGTGGACTAGCCAAAAACATTCAGTACTTC.

In DNA form, the CDR3 reads TGTGCCAGCTGTCCAGGCAGGCTATACTCGAACACTGAAGCTTTCTTT. Translation gives CASCPGRLYSNTEAFF. The chain recombines TRBV27 with TRBJ1-1; D not certain. The germline V gene has CDR1 MNHEY and CDR2 SMNVEV (reference sequence). This CDR3 has 16 residues. The V end was cut by 8 bases, the J end by 1 base, with 20 bases between.

The gene calls are TRBV2 and TRBJ2-7; 9 nucleotides agree with TRBD2. CDR1 SNHLY and CDR2 FYNNEI come from the germline V gene. The V segment lost 3 bases and the J segment 0 bases; nucleotides outside the gene matches: 3. This CDR3 comprises 15 residues. The CDR3 DNA reads as TGTGCCAGCAGTGATACTAGCGGGTTCTCCTACGAGCAGTACTTC. This sequence encodes CASSDTSGFSYEQYF. The full variable domain, its missing parts supplied by reference TRBV2 and TRBJ2-7, is EPEVTQTPSHQVTQMGQEVILRCVPISNHLYFYWYRQILGQKVEFLVSFYNNEISEKSEIFDDQFSVERPDGSNFTLKIRSTKLEDSAMYFCASSDTSGFSYEQYFGPGTRLTVT.

This CDR3 reads CASSSTTSGGAYEQYF. The CDR3 region has the DNA TGTGCCAGCAGCTCAACGACTAGCGGGGGGGCCTACGAGCAGTACTTC. The chain couples TRBV7-9 to TRBJ2-7; 14 nucleotides line up with TRBD2. The CDR3 totals 16 residues. The trim removed 4 bases at V and 2 bases at J, leaving 4 bases unmatched. Germline lookup yields CDR1 SEHNR and CDR2 FQNEAQ (reference sequence).